The TCR beta chain described here comes from a study of shared clonotypes between healthy human individuals. Cells designated naive CD8 were CD45RO-negative and were positively selected for CCR7, with terminally differentiated effector memory CD45RA+ cells excluded. Concerning this clone: No antigen is known for it.

How the authors handled the data: Filtering differed because ImmunoSEQ produced junction-only sequences that carried no quality scores. Here immunoSEQ multiplex PCR was the method, and the copy in TCRdb shows in-frame clones only, minus some. Clonal size and the V and J genes are those of that table, whereas D and trimming came from the DNA. The table includes more than 500,000 clones, roughly 95% detected once. The CDR3 spans 13 residues. J was trimmed by 5 bases and V by 3 bases; bases with no gene match: 3. CDR1 and CDR2 (germline): SGHAT, FQNNGV. Study-wide results and limits: Naive CD4 clonotypes were shared across several donors at about 5%. Relative to memory subsets, naive subsets generally showed larger estimated richness.

The sample taken for sequencing was naive CD8+ T cells sorted from blood. The receptor was derived from a woman in her 30s in good health. The J gene is TRBJ2-5, the V gene TRBV11-2; TRBD2 agrees at 7 bases. CDR3 region: CASSFTSEETQYF. The DNA of the CDR3 is TGTGCCAGCAGCTTCACTAGCGAGGAGACCCAGTACTTC.